A selection of T cell receptor beta chains follows, all from one sample in a study of human T cells and chemical hapten exposure. In TCRdb, the RACE reads were re-called with MiXCR into one record per CDR3 protein. Of approximately 41,000 distinct CDR3 sequences detected, roughly 7.6% appear once; the ten largest clones hold 1% to 1.5%. The sample here was whole blood, taken in connection with sensitization to the hapten diphenylcyclopropenone (DPC). These receptors all come from a woman in her 50s with alopecia areata. Some clones in this sample may be carry-over from other donors' samples. The CDR3 runs from the conserved cysteine through the conserved F or W. Fields, in order: clone size, J gene, D gene, V gene, CDR3 DNA, CDR3 protein. A D gene is named only where the DNA matches it firmly. The size entry is marked missing in some rows and otherwise reads once, few, many or a size class.

>.|TRBJ2-3|TRBD2|TRBV7-2
TGTGCCAGCAGTACCAGACTAGCCGACACAGATACGCAGTATTTT
CASSTRLADTDTQYF
>many|TRBJ2-1|TRBD1|TRBV6-2/TRBV6-3
TGTGCCAGCAGTCGAGCGCGGACAGGGGTCCACTACAATGAGCAGTTCTTC
CASSRARTGVHYNEQFF
>many|TRBJ1-1|.|TRBV7-6
TGTGCCAGCAGCTTAAAACAGGGCACTGAAGCTTTCTTT
CASSLKQGTEAFF
>many|TRBJ2-5|TRBD1|TRBV29-1
TGCAGCGGACTCGAGGGACAGGGGAGGACCCAGTACTTC
CSGLEGQGRTQYF
>many|TRBJ2-3|.|TRBV29-1
TGCAGCGTTGAAGGTTCTGTGGGACTCCCTAGCACAGATACGCAGTATTTT
CSVEGSVGLPSTDTQYF
>many|TRBJ2-1|.|TRBV10-3
TGTGCCATCAGTGAGGGGACCGACCAGTTCTTC
CAISEGTDQFF
>many|TRBJ2-6|.|TRBV7-2
TGTGCCAGCAGCTTAGGGTTAGCCGCCAACGTCCTGACTTTC
CASSLGLAANVLTF
>many|TRBJ1-3|.|TRBV7-3
TGTGCCAGCAGCTTGGACAACTCTGGAAACACCATATATTTT
CASSLDNSGNTIYF
>many|TRBJ1-1|.|TRBV9
TGTGCCAGCACCACCGGGGTGAACACTGAAGCTTTCTTT
CASTTGVNTEAFF
>many|TRBJ2-2|.|TRBV12-3/TRBV12-4
TGTGCCAGCGTTAAGCAGGGGTGGACCGGGGAGCTGTTTTTT
CASVKQGWTGELFF
>many|TRBJ2-4|.|TRBV7-6
TGTGCCAGCAGCTCCGCGTTCGGTTCAGAAGCCAAAAACATTCAGTACTTC
CASSSAFGSEAKNIQYF
>.|TRBJ1-1|.|TRBV6-6
TGTGCCAGCAGTTACCATCACTTGGCTGAAGCTTTCTTT
CASSYHHLAEAFF
>many|TRBJ2-5|TRBD2|TRBV12-3/TRBV12-4
TGTGCCAGCAGCCCTCGTCTGGGGGGGATAGAGACCCAGTACTTC
CASSPRLGGIETQYF
>few|TRBJ2-3|.|TRBV2
TGTGCCAGCAGTCGGGGACCAACAGATACGCAGTATTTT
CASSRGPTDTQYF
>many|TRBJ2-3|.|TRBV7-2
TGTGCCAGCAGCTTAGGTAGTGTGGCAGATACGCAGTATTTT
CASSLGSVADTQYF
>many|TRBJ2-1|.|TRBV27
TGTGCCAGCAGGGGGGGATTGGGACAGAGCTCCTACAATGAGCAGTTCTTC
CASRGGLGQSSYNEQFF
>many|TRBJ1-1|.|TRBV30
TGTGCCTGGAGTGGACAAGTGACAGCTTTCTTT
CAWSGQVTAFF
>many|TRBJ2-7|TRBD2|TRBV7-2
TGTGCCAGCAGCTTTCAGGGACTAGCGGCCTACGAGCAGTACTTC
CASSFQGLAAYEQYF
>few|TRBJ2-1|TRBD1|TRBV12-3/TRBV12-4
TGTGCCAGCAGGGCGCCCGGGACAGGGCTTCCGGATGAGCAGTTCTTC
CASRAPGTGLPDEQFF
>many|TRBJ2-3|TRBD1|TRBV14
TGTGCCAGCAGCCCACTGGGACAGGGGGGTTCAGATACGCAGTATTTT
CASSPLGQGGSDTQYF
>.|TRBJ2-7|TRBD2|TRBV6-5
TGTGCCAGCAGTCCCCCCCCAGCGGGAGGCTACGAGCAGTACTTC
CASSPPPAGGYEQYF
>many|TRBJ1-2|.|TRBV10-3
TGTGCCATCAGTGAGTTGAGTGAGGACTATGGCTACACCTTC
CAISELSEDYGYTF
>many|TRBJ2-2|TRBD2|TRBV6-6
TGTGCCAGCAGTTACGGTAGCGGGAGCGGGACCGGGGAGCTGTTTTTT
CASSYGSGSGTGELFF
>few|TRBJ2-7|TRBD1|TRBV29-1
TGCAGCGGGACACAGGGGGCCGATTTCTACGAGCAGTACTTC
CSGTQGADFYEQYF
>few|TRBJ2-3|.|TRBV6-5
TGTGCCAGCAGTTACAGAGGAGATACGCAGTATTTT
CASSYRGDTQYF
>.|TRBJ2-7|.|TRBV28
TGTGCCAGCAGCCCTGGGGGCCGGGGCGAGCAGTACTTC
CASSPGGRGEQYF
>many|TRBJ1-1|.|TRBV28
TGTGCCAGCTCCCAGTTTATAGTGAACACTGAAGCTTTCTTT
CASSQFIVNTEAFF
>many|TRBJ2-1|TRBD2|TRBV29-1
TGCAGCGTTGAAGACGGGGGGAGTGGGTCCTACAATGAGCAGTTCTTC
CSVEDGGSGSYNEQFF
>many|TRBJ1-5|.|TRBV6-2/TRBV6-3
TGTGCCAGCAGTTACCAACGTAGCTCTAGCAATCAGCCCCAGCATTTT
CASSYQRSSSNQPQHF
>few|TRBJ2-1|TRBD2|TRBV19
TGTGCCAGTAGTATAAGCCTAGCGGGGTCCGGAGAGCAGTTCTTC
CASSISLAGSGEQFF
>many|TRBJ2-1|.|TRBV20-1
TGCAGTGCTAGAGAGGTGACGGGACTGGGCAGGGGTGAGCAGTTCTTC
CSAREVTGLGRGEQFF
>.|TRBJ1-4|TRBD1|TRBV4-2
TGTGCCAGCAGCCAGACCTTAAGGGGGCCTACTAATGAAAAACTGTTTTTT
CASSQTLRGPTNEKLFF
>.|TRBJ1-1|TRBD1|TRBV29-1
TGCTCCGCTGGGGCCCGGACAGGATGGAACACTGAAGCTTTCTTT
CSAGARTGWNTEAFF
>few|TRBJ2-2|.|TRBV7-2
TGTGCCAGCAGCATCGGGGCGGGCACCGGGGAGCTGTTTTTT
CASSIGAGTGELFF
>few|TRBJ2-7|TRBD1|TRBV5-1
TGCGCCAGCAGCTTGGATTCAGGGGGTGTCGCCTACGAGCAGTACTTC
CASSLDSGGVAYEQYF
>.|TRBJ1-1|.|TRBV7-3
TGTGCCAGCAGCTTCGGGGGGCTCACTGAAGCTTTCTTT
CASSFGGLTEAFF